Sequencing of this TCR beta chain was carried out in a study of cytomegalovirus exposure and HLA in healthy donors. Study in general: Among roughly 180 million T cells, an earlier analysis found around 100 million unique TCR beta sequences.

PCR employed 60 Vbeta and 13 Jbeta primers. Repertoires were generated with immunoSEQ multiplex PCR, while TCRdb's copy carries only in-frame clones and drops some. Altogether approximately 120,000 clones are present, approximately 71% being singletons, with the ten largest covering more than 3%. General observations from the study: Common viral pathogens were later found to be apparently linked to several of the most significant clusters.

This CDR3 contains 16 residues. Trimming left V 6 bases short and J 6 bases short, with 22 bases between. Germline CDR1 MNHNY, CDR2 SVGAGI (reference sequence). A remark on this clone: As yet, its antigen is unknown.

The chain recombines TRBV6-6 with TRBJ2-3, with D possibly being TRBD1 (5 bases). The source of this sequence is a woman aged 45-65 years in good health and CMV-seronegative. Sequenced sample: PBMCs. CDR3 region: CASSRRQGLLPDTQYF. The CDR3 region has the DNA TGTGCCAGCAGCCGCCGCCAGGGATTGCTCCCGGATACGCAGTATTTT.